This T cell receptor beta chain was recorded in a study of cytotoxic CD8 clonotypes in ibrutinib-treated CLL. The method was immunoSEQ multiplex PCR; TCRdb's version includes in-frame clones alone and lacks a portion of them. This table has 45,000 or so clones, about three fifths appearing once. The germline V and J ends were trimmed by 2 bases and 10 bases, with 15 bases remaining between them. The CDR3 sequence is 15 residues long. CDR1 WSHSY and CDR2 SAAADI come from the germline V gene. To note about this clone: What it binds is unknown.

Study-wide points: Clonality rose at ibrutinib response and fell back toward baseline at progression.

This material consisted of PBMCs, taken after 24 months of ibrutinib treatment. This clonotype originated in a human donor with chronic lymphocytic leukemia. J is TRBJ1-6 and V is TRBV10-2, with D maybe TRBD1 (5 bases). CDR3 DNA: TGCGCCAGCAGTGAGGAAGCGTGGGGCGACTCACCCCTCCACTTT. Translated: CASSEEAWGDSPLHF.